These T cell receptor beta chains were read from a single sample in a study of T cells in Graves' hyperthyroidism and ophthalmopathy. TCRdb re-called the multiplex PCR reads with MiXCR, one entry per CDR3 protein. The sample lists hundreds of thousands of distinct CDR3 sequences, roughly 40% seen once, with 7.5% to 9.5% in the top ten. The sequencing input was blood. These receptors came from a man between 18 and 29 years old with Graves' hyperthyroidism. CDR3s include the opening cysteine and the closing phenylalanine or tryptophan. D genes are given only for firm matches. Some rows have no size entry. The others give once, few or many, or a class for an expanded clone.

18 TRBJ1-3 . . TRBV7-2 TGTGCCAGCAGCTTAGCGTGGAGGCTTGAGGCCTCTGGAAACACCATATATTTT CASSLAWRLEASGNTIYF
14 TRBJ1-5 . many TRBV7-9 TGTGCCAGCAGCTTGGGCAGCCTGCATCAGCCCCAGCATTTT CASSLGSLHQPQHF
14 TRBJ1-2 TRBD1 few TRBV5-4 TGTGCCAGCAGTTTGAGAGGGGGCGCGGATGGCTACACCTTC CASSLRGGADGYTF
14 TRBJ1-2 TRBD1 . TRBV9 TGTGCCAGCAGCCAAGGGACAGGGGCGCAAGGCTACACCTTC CASSQGTGAQGYTF
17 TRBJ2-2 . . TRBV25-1 TGTGCCAGCAGTGCTAGTAGAGGACCCTCAGGAACCGGGGAGCTGTTTTTT CASSASRGPSGTGELFF
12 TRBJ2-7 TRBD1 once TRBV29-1 TGCAGCGTTGTCGGGACAGGGAACGAGCAGTACTTC CSVVGTGNEQYF
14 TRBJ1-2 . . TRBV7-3 TGTGCCAGCAGCTTAACGGGGGGGGGCTATGGCTACACCTTC CASSLTGGGYGYTF
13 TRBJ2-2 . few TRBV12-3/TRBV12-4 TGTGCCAGCAGAGACTACGACACCGGGGAGCTGTTTTTT CASRDYDTGELFF
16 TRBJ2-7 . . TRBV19 TGTGCCAGTAGTATAAACCCGGGCGGAGGGATGGTCGAGCAGTACTTC CASSINPGGGMVEQYF
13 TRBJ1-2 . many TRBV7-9 TGTGCCAGCAGCTTGGTCCAGATCTCCGGCTACACCTTC CASSLVQISGYTF
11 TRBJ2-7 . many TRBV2 TGTGCCAGCACTGACAACTACGAGCAGTACTTC CASTDNYEQYF
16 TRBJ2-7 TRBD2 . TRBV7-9 TGTGCCAGCAGCCATCGACTAGCGGGAGTAACGGTCGAGCAGTACTTC CASSHRLAGVTVEQYF
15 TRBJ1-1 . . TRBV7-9 TGTGCCAGCAGCTTAGAGGGGAACTTGAACACTGAAGCTTTCTTT CASSLEGNLNTEAFF
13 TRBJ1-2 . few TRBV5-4 TGTGCCAGCACCCTGATGGGGGACTATGGCTACACCTTC CASTLMGDYGYTF
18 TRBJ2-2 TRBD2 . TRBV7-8 TGTGCCAGCAGCTCCACGGGGCGGGAGGCTTCGAACACCGGGGAGCTGTTTTTT CASSSTGREASNTGELFF
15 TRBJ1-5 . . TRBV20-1 TGCAGTGCTAGAGACGGGACTGCAGGCCATCAGCCCCAGCATTTT CSARDGTAGHQPQHF